The 10 T cell receptor beta chains in this list originate from one sample, sequenced in a study of cytomegalovirus exposure and HLA in healthy donors. PCR used 60 Vbeta primers and 13 Jbeta primers. Assay: immunoSEQ multiplex PCR; the TCRdb copy retains only in-frame clones and omits some. Of tens of thousands of clones listed, approximately 77% are singletons. Material for sequencing was PBMCs. The receptors originated from a woman aged 45-65 years in good health and CMV-seronegative.

This CDR3 is CASSPVYPPTYEQYF. CDR3 nucleotides: TGTGCCAGCAGTCCGGTCTACCCGCCCACCTACGAGCAGTACTTC. V usage is TRBV28 and J usage is TRBJ2-7; no firm D call. The CDR3 is 15 residues long. The germline V and J ends were trimmed by 5 bases and 2 bases, with 16 bases remaining between them. CDR1 and CDR2 (germline): MDHEN, SYDVKM. The whole variable domain, remainder taken from reference TRBV28 and TRBJ2-7, is DVKVTQSSRYLVKRTGEKVFLECVQDMDHENMFWYRQDPGLGLRLIYFSYDVKMKEKGDIPEGYSVSREKKERFSLILESASTNQTSMYLCASSPVYPPTYEQYFGPGTRLTVT.

Here the CDR3 DNA reads TGTGCCAGCAGTTTACGGGCCTCGGGAGCGAGAAATTACGAGCAGTACTTC. It encodes CASSLRASGARNYEQYF. The chain combines TRBV28 with TRBJ2-7, with D maybe TRBD2 (6 bases). The V end was cut by 2 bases, the J end by 4 bases, with 21 bases between. The CDR3 totals 17 residues. Germline assignment: CDR1 MDHEN and CDR2 SYDVKM. Full variable domain (rest looked up from reference TRBV28 and TRBJ2-7): DVKVTQSSRYLVKRTGEKVFLECVQDMDHENMFWYRQDPGLGLRLIYFSYDVKMKEKGDIPEGYSVSREKKERFSLILESASTNQTSMYLCASSLRASGARNYEQYFGPGTRLTVT.

The rearrangement links TRBV28 to TRBJ2-3; D may be TRBD2 (5 bases). V lost 6 bases, J lost 3 bases, and 10 bases lay in between. CDR1 is MDHEN and CDR2 is SYDVKM in the germline V gene. The CDR3 runs to 13 residues. The CDR3 protein is CASRKEVTDTQYF. As DNA, the CDR3 is TGTGCCAGCAGAAAGGAGGTAACAGATACGCAGTATTTT.

This clone has only one observation. This chain links TRBV27 with TRBJ2-3, with a weak D call TRBD2 (6 bases). CDR3 size: 15 residues. CDR1 MNHEY and CDR2 SMNVEV come from the germline V gene (reference sequence). Trimming pared 4 bases from V and 1 base from J, leaving 12 bases between. Here the CDR3 reads CASSSLSGRTDTQYF. DNA of the CDR3: TGTGCCAGCAGTTCCCTTAGCGGACGCACAGATACGCAGTATTTT.

The V call is TRBV10-3, the J call TRBJ2-5; D possibly corresponds to TRBD2 (5 bases). This CDR3 comprises 13 residues. The germline V and J ends were trimmed by 6 bases and 5 bases, with 13 bases remaining between them. Germline loops: CDR1 ENHRY, CDR2 SYGVKD. CDR3 DNA: TGTGCCATCAGGGGAGATACGTCGGAGACCCAGTACTTC. The encoded protein is CAIRGDTSETQYF.

V usage is TRBV21-1 and J usage is TRBJ1-4; the D call of TRBD1 is as the table states it, not checked on the DNA. TRBV21-1 represents a pseudogene. The CDR3 has 14 amino acids. The CDR3, as DNA: TGTGCCAGCACGAGGAGGACAGGGCCCGAAAAACTGTTTTTT. Protein product: CASTRRTGPEKLFF.

J is TRBJ2-5 and V is TRBV5-1, with D perhaps matching TRBD2 (6 bases). Trimming cost V 2 bases and J 7 bases, with 15 bases left between them. CDR3 length: 14 residues. Germline loops: CDR1 SGHRS, CDR2 YFSETQ. CDR3 in amino acids: CASSLVSGPGTQYF. CDR3 nucleotide sequence: TGCGCCAGCAGCTTAGTTAGCGGTCCGGGGACCCAGTACTTC. The full variable domain, in which reference TRBV5-1 and TRBJ2-5 provide the parts outside the CDR3, is KAGVTQTPRYLIKTRGQQVTLSCSPISGHRSVSWYQQTPGQGLQFLFEYFSETQRNKGNFPGRFSGRQFSNSRSEMNVSTLELGDSALYLCASSLVSGPGTQYFGPGTRLLVL.

The chain carries TRBV27 and TRBJ2-4; TRBD1 agrees at 10 bases. The V gene end was trimmed by 0 bases and the J gene end by 9 bases; junction bases not matched to a gene: 5. The CDR3 has 15 amino acids. Germline lookup yields CDR1 MNHEY and CDR2 SMNVEV (reference sequence). The DNA for the CDR3 is TGTGCCAGCAGTTTATCCAGGACAGGGGGAGTCATTCAGTACTTC. Translated: CASSLSRTGGVIQYF.

The chain couples TRBV29-1 to TRBJ2-3; 8 bases fit TRBD2. Trimming cost V 5 bases and J 2 bases; bases outside gene matches: 6. The CDR3 contains 14 residues. Germline V gene data show CDR1 as SQVTM and CDR2 as ANQGSEA. The CDR3 region has the DNA TGCAGCGTTAATAGCGGGGATCACACAGATACGCAGTATTTT. Protein product: CSVNSGDHTDTQYF.

The V gene is TRBV4-1, the J gene TRBJ2-3; 10 nucleotides line up with TRBD2. The germline gives CDR1 MGHRA, CDR2 YSYEKL. The trim removed 3 bases at V and 2 bases at J, leaving 11 bases unmatched. The CDR3 has 18 amino acids. The chain's CDR3 is CASSQGLGLAGVTDTQYF. DNA of the CDR3: TGCGCCAGCAGCCAGGGCTTAGGGCTAGCGGGGGTCACAGATACGCAGTATTTT.